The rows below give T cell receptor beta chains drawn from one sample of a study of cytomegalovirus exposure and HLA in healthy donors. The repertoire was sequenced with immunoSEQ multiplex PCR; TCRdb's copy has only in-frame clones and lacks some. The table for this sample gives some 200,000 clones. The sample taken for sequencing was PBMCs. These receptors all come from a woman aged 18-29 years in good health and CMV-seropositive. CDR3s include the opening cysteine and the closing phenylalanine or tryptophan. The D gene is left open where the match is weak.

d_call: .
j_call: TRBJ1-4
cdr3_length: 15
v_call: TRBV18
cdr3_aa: CASSLDKGANEKLFF
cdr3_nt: TGTGCCAGCTCATTAGACAAAGGGGCTAATGAAAAACTGTTTTTT

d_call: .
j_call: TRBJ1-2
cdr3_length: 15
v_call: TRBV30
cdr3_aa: CAWNRESLPNYGYTF
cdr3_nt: TGTGCCTGGAACAGGGAGAGTTTACCTAACTATGGCTACACCTTC

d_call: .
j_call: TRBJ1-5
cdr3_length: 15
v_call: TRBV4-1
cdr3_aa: CASSQVAGLGQPQHF
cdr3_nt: TGCGCCAGCAGCCAAGTTGCAGGGTTGGGTCAGCCCCAGCATTTT

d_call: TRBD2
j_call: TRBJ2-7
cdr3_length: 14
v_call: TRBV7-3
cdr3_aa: CASSPGLAGAEQYF
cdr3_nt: TGTGCCAGCAGCCCGGGACTAGCGGGGGCTGAGCAGTACTTC

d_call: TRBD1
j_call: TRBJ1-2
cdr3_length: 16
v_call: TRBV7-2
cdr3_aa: CASSLVLDRGHGGYTF
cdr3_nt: TGTGCCAGCAGCTTAGTTTTAGACAGGGGGCATGGGGGCTACACCTTC

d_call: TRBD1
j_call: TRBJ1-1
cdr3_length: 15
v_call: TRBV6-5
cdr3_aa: CASSYDGQGNTEAFF
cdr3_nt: TGTGCCAGCAGTTACGATGGACAGGGGAACACTGAAGCTTTCTTT

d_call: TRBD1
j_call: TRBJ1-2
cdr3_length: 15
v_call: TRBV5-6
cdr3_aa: CASSPGGQGGSGYTF
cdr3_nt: TGTGCCAGCAGCCCCGGGGGACAGGGGGGTAGTGGCTACACCTTC

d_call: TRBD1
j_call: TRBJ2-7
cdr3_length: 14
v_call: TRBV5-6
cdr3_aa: CANSLGGQGRWQYF
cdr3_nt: TGTGCCAACAGCTTGGGGGGACAGGGGAGGTGGCAGTACTTC

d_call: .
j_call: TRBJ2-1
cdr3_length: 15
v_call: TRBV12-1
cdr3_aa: CASSFRGPHYNEQFF
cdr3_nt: TGTGCCAGCAGCTTTCGTGGGCCGCACTACAATGAGCAGTTCTTC

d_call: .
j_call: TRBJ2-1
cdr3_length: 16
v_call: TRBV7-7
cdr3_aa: CASSLDLTSSYNEQFF
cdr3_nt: TGTGCCAGCAGCTTAGACCTAACTAGCTCCTACAATGAGCAGTTCTTC

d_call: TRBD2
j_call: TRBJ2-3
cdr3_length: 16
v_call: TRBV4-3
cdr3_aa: CASSQTSGGYTDTQYF
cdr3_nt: TGCGCCAGCAGCCAAACTAGCGGGGGCTACACAGATACGCAGTATTTT

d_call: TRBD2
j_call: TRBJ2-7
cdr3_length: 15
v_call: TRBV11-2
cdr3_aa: CASSRTSGTSYEQYF
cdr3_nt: TGTGCCAGCAGCCGGACTAGCGGGACCTCCTACGAGCAGTACTTC

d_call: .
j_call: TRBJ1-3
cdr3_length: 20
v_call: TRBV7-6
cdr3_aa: CASSLFLGGQPISSGNTIYF
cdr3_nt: TGTGCCAGCAGCTTATTTCTAGGCGGACAGCCGATAAGCTCTGGAAACACCATATATTTT

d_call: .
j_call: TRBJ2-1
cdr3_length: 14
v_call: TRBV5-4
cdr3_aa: CASSLEPGTHEQFF
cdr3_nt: TGTGCCAGCAGCTTGGAACCTGGGACACATGAGCAGTTCTTC

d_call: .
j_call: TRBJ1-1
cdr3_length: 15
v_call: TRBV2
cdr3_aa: CASSRGKGMNTEAFF
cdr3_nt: TGTGCCAGCAGTAGGGGTAAAGGTATGAACACTGAAGCTTTCTTT

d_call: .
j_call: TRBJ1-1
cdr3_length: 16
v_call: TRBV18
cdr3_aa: CASSPYPTERNTEAFF
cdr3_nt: TGTGCCAGCTCACCCTACCCGACAGAGAGGAACACTGAAGCTTTCTTT

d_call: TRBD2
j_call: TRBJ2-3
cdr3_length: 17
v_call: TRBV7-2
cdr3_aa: CASSFGGLAGGPGTQYF
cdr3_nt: TGTGCCAGCAGCTTCGGCGGACTAGCGGGGGGGCCGGGTACGCAGTATTTT

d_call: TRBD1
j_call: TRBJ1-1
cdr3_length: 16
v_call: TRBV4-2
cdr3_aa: CASSQAGDRTYTEAFF
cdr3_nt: TGTGCCAGCAGCCAAGCTGGGGACAGGACATACACTGAAGCTTTCTTT

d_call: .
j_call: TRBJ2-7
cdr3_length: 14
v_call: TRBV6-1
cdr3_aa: CASSEGTASYEQYF
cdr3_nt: TGTGCCAGCAGTGAAGGGACAGCGTCCTACGAGCAGTACTTC

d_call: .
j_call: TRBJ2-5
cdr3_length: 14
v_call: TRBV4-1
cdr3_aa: CASSQVVSQETQYF
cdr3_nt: TGCGCCAGCAGCCAAGTGGTGAGTCAAGAGACCCAGTACTTC

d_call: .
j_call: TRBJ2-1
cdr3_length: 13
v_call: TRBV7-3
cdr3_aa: CASSFSVNNEQFF
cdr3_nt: TGTGCCAGCAGCTTTAGCGTTAACAATGAGCAGTTCTTC

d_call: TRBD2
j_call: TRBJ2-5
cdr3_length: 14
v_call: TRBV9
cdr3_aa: CASSVQGGLETQYF
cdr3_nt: TGTGCCAGCAGCGTACAGGGAGGGTTGGAGACCCAGTACTTC

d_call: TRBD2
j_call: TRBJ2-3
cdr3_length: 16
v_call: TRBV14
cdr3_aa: CASSQDSGRATDTQYF
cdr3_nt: TGTGCCAGCAGCCAAGACAGCGGGAGGGCCACAGATACGCAGTATTTT

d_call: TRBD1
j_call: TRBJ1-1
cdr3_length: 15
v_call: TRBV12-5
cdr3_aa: CASGLGTGLNTEAFF
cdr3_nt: TGTGCTAGTGGTTTGGGGACAGGGCTGAACACTGAAGCTTTCTTT

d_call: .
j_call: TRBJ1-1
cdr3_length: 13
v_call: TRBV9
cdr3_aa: CASSSSGNTEAFF
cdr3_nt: TGTGCCAGCAGCTCCTCAGGGAACACTGAAGCTTTCTTT

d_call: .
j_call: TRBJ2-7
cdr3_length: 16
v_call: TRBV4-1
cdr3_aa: CASSQDPVPPAGEQYF
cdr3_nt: TGCGCCAGCAGCCAAGATCCCGTTCCCCCGGCAGGCGAGCAGTACTTC

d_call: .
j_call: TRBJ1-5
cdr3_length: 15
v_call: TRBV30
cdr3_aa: CAWSDQFGRTEPQHF
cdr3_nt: TGTGCCTGGAGTGACCAATTTGGAAGGACAGAGCCCCAGCATTTT

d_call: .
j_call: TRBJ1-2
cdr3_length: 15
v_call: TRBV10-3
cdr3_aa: CAISQRSRSGHGYTF
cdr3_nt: TGTGCCATCAGTCAACGGAGCCGGTCAGGGCATGGCTACACCTTC

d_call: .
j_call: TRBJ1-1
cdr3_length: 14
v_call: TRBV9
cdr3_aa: CASSPRALNTEAFF
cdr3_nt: TGTGCCAGCAGCCCCCGAGCACTGAACACTGAAGCTTTCTTT

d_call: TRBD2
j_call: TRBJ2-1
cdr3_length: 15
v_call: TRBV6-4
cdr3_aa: CASSLLAGAYNEQFF
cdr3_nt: TGTGCCAGCAGCCTTCTAGCGGGGGCCTACAATGAGCAGTTCTTC

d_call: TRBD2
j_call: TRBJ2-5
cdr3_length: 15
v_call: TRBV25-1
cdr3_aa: CASSEGSGGQETQYF
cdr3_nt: TGTGCCAGCAGTGAAGGGAGCGGGGGCCAAGAGACCCAGTACTTC

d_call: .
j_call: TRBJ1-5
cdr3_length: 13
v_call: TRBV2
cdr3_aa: CASTYGEFGPQHF
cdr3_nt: TGTGCCAGCACCTACGGGGAATTTGGGCCCCAGCATTTT

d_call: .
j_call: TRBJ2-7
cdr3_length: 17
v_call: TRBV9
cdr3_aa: CASSVREGGGGVNEQYF
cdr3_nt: TGTGCCAGCAGCGTAAGAGAAGGAGGGGGGGGAGTCAACGAGCAGTACTTC

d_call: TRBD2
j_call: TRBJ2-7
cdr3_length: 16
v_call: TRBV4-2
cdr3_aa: CASSQGLAGATGEQYF
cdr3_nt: TGTGCCAGCAGCCAAGGACTAGCGGGAGCCACGGGTGAGCAGTACTTC

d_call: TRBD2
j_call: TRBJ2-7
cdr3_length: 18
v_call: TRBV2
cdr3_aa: CASSEAGGVAGGEDEQYF
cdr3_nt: TGTGCCAGCAGTGAAGCGGGCGGGGTAGCGGGAGGTGAAGACGAGCAGTACTTC

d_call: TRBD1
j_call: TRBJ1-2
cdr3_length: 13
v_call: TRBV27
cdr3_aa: CASSSLDREGYTF
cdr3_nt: TGTGCCAGCAGTTCCTTGGACAGGGAAGGCTACACCTTC

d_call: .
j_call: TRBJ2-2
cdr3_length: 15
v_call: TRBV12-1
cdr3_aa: CASSFGYRNTGELFF
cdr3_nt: TGTGCCAGCAGCTTTGGATACAGGAACACCGGGGAGCTGTTTTTT

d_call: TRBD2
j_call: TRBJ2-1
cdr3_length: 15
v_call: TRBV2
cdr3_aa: CASSLAGGGYNEQFF
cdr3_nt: TGTGCCAGCAGCTTAGCGGGGGGTGGCTACAATGAGCAGTTCTTC

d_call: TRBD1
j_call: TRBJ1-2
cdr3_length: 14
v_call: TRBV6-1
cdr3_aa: CASSDPGTGFSCTF
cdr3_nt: TGTGCCAGCAGTGATCCCGGGACAGGGTTCTCCTGCACCTTC

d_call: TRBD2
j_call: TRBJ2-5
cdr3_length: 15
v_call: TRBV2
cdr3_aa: CASSEGGGQGETQYF
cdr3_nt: TGTGCCAGCAGTGAGGGGGGGGGTCAGGGAGAGACCCAGTACTTC

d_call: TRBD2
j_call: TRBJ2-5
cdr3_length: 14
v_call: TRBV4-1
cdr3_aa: CASSQGTSVETQYF
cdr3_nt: TGCGCCAGCAGCCAAGGAACTAGCGTAGAGACCCAGTACTTC

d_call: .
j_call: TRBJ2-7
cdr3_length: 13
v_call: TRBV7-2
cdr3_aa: CASSLERRNWQYF
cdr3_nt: TGTGCCAGCAGCTTAGAGAGGAGGAACTGGCAGTACTTC

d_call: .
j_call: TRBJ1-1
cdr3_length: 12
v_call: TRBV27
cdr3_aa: CASRTANTEAFF
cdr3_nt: TGTGCCAGCCGGACAGCGAACACTGAAGCTTTCTTT

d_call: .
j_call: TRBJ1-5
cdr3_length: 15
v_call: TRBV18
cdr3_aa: CASSYRREINQPQHF
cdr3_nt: TGTGCCAGCTCGTACCGGAGGGAAATCAATCAGCCCCAGCATTTT

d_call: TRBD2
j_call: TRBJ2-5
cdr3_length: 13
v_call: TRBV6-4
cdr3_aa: CASSPAGGETQYF
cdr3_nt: TGTGCCAGCAGTCCGGCGGGAGGAGAGACCCAGTACTTC

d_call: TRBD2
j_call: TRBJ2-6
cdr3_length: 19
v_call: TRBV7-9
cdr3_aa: CASSIGTSGSASGANVLTF
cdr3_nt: TGTGCCAGCAGTATCGGGACTAGCGGGAGTGCTTCTGGGGCCAACGTCCTGACTTTC

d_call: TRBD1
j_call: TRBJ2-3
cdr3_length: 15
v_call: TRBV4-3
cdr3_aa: CASSQRTGSTDTQYF
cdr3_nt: TGCGCCAGCAGCCAGAGGACAGGGAGCACAGATACGCAGTATTTT

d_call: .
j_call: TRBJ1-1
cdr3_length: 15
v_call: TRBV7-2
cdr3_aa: CASSLSGGRGTEAFF
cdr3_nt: TGTGCCAGCAGCTTAAGCGGGGGGCGTGGCACTGAAGCTTTCTTT

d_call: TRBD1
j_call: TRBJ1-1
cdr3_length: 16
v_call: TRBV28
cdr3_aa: CASSSPPFRDRGEAFF
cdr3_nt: TGTGCCAGCAGTTCGCCCCCCTTCCGGGACAGGGGAGAAGCTTTCTTT

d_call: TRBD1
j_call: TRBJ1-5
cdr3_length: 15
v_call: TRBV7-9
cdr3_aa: CASSPSWTGEQPQHF
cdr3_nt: TGTGCCAGCAGCCCAAGTTGGACAGGGGAACAGCCCCAGCATTTT